This TCR beta chain was sequenced for a study of Graves' ophthalmopathy and Graves' hyperthyroidism. Study details: No treatment had been given when peripheral blood was collected at initial diagnosis. General study points: Blood also harbored most expanded thyroid clonotypes above 0.001 frequency.

This clonotype was recorded many times. Its antigen is not identified. The V end lost 6 bases, the J end lost 10 bases, and 19 bases lay between the germline ends. This CDR3 contains 15 residues. Other autoimmune diseases, uncontrolled infections, pregnancy or lactation ruled patients out of participation. Researchers took RNA transcripts and amplified TCR beta CDR3 regions from them. Scientists carried out first-round RT-PCR using HTBI primers and then a second-round multiplex PCR. Each CDR3 protein is one row after TCRdb ran MiXCR on the multiplex PCR reads. This sample yields fewer than 650,000 distinct CDR3 sequences, of which 20% to 25% are seen a single time; about 6.6% belongs to the top ten.

This TCR came from a young woman with stable Graves' hyperthyroidism. Some clones in this sample may be carry-over from other donors' samples. The rearrangement links TRBV12-3 or TRBV12-4 to TRBJ1-6; D is perhaps TRBD1 (5 bases). The sequenced sample consisted of peripheral blood. CDR3 DNA: TGTGCCAGCAGCGGGGGACTCTCAGGGTTATCACCCCTCCACTTT. This encodes CASSGGLSGLSPLHF.